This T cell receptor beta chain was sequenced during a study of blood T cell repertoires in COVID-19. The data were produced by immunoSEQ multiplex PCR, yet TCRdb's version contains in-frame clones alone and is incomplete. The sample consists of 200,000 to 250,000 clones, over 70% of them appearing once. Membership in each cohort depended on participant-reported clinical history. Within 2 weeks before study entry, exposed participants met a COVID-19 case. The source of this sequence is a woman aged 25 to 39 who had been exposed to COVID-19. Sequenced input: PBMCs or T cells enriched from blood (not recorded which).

The CDR3 bases are TGTGCCAGCAGAATCGGGACTAGAGGCACCGGGGAGCTGTTTTTT. Translated, it gives CASRIGTRGTGELFF. V usage is TRBV2 and J usage is TRBJ2-2; TRBD2 matches 8 bases. Germline V gene lookup returns CDR1 SNHLY and CDR2 FYNNEI. The CDR3 spans 15 residues. The junction had 7 bases not matched to a gene; V was cut back by 6 bases and J by 4 bases.